This TCR beta chain was recovered during a study of shared clonotypes between healthy human individuals. Study overall: The donor group consisted of a couple of women and a few men, aged 18 to 49. The study's findings and limits: Naive subsets, compared against memory subsets, generally had larger estimated richness values. It was the non-shared clonotypes that had lower generation probabilities than clonotypes shared by all four donors.

The CDR3 sequence is 15 residues long. V lost 5 bases and J lost 1; bases outside the gene matches: 6. CDR1 is LGHNA, CDR2 YSLEER, per germline. In the case of this clone: Antigen unknown.

As processed by the authors: With immunoSEQ giving junction-only sequences and no quality scores, filtering differed. Clones were read by immunoSEQ multiplex PCR, and TCRdb kept only the in-frame ones, dropping some. The DNA gave D and trimming, while V, J and clone size come from that table. The sample lists about 2,500,000 clones, approximately 94% occurring once. The TCR sequence derives from a man aged 18 to 30 in good health. Sample: naive CD4+ T cells sorted from blood. Indicated subset: CD45RA+ positively selected. The rearrangement uses TRBV4-3 and TRBJ2-7, with 9 positions matching TRBD2. CDR3 DNA: TGCGCCAGCAGCAAAGCTAGCGGGGATTCCTACGAGCAGTACTTC. Protein: CASSKASGDSYEQYF.